Presented here are 5 T cell receptor beta chains from one specimen sequenced in a study of shared clonotypes between healthy human individuals. Sequenced by immunoSEQ multiplex PCR; TCRdb stores in-frame clones only, minus some. This sample has approximately 1.5 million clones, with roughly 98% found just once. The sequencing sample was made of naive CD4+ T cells sorted from blood. Subset meaning: CD45RA+ positively selected. These TCRs come from a man aged 30 to 45 in good health.

This chain uses TRBV4-1 with TRBJ2-7, with 14 bases that match TRBD2. CDR3 length equals 14 residues. After removal of 4 bases from V and 5 bases from J, the junction contained 1 base not matched to a gene. Germline CDR1 is MGHRA and CDR2 is YSYEKL. The CDR3 DNA is TGCGCCAGCAGCCGGGGACTAGCGGGAGACGAGCAGTACTTC. Translated: CASSRGLAGDEQYF.

CDR3 DNA sequence: TGCGCCAGCAGCGTGGGGTTGTCTAATGAAAAACTGTTTTTT. Its protein product is CASSVGLSNEKLFF. V usage is TRBV5-1 and J usage is TRBJ1-4; D uncertain. Trimming left V 4 bases short and J 3 bases short, with 10 bases between. Germline V CDR1 and CDR2: SGHRS, YFSETQ. The CDR3 sequence is 14 residues long.

The rearrangement uses TRBV7-3 and TRBJ2-3, with 11 nucleotides matching TRBD2. V was pared by 4 bases and J by 7 bases, with 7 bases of the junction left unmatched. Germline V gene data show CDR1 as SGHTA and CDR2 as FQGTGA. The CDR3 is made up of 15 amino acids. The CDR3 DNA is TGTGCCAGCAGCTACTCGACTAGCGGGATTTATACGCAGTATTTT. Amino acid sequence: CASSYSTSGIYTQYF.

The chain links TRBV6-5 to TRBJ2-7, with D perhaps TRBD1 (5 bases). Germline V gene sequence: CDR1 MNHEY, CDR2 SVGAGI. CDR3 length equals 13 residues. With 2 bases removed from V and 5 bases from J, the gap between germline ends came to 10 bases. CDR3 DNA: TGTGCCAGCAGTTACGGGGCGGCGGACGAGCAGTACTTC. Protein: CASSYGAADEQYF.

V usage is TRBV9 and J usage is TRBJ2-7, with unresolved D. V was clipped by 0 bases and J by 4 bases, with 17 bases between them. Germline V gene data show CDR1 as SGDLS and CDR2 as YYNGEE. CDR3 length: 16 amino acids. The CDR3 DNA sequence: TGTGCCAGCAGCGTAGGGGCCCGGGTAGATATTTACGAGCAGTACTTC. Translated, it gives CASSVGARVDIYEQYF.